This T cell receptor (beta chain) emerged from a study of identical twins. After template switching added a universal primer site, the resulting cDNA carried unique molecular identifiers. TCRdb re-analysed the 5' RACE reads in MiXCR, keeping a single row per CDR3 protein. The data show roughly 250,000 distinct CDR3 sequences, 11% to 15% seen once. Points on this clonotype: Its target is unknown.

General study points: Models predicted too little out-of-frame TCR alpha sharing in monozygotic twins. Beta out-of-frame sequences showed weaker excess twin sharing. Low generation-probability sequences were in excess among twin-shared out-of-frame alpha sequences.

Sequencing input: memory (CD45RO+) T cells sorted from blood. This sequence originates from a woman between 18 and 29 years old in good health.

This CDR3 is CASSLVGGSGETQYF. The DNA of the CDR3 is TGTGCCAGCAGCTTGGTAGGCGGGAGCGGAGAGACCCAGTACTTC. V and J are TRBV5-6 and TRBJ2-5; 7 nucleotides agree with TRBD2. The CDR3 is made up of 15 amino acids. Unmatched junction bases numbered 6, after V lost 0 bases and J lost 4 bases. Germline CDR1 SGHDT, CDR2 YYEEEE.